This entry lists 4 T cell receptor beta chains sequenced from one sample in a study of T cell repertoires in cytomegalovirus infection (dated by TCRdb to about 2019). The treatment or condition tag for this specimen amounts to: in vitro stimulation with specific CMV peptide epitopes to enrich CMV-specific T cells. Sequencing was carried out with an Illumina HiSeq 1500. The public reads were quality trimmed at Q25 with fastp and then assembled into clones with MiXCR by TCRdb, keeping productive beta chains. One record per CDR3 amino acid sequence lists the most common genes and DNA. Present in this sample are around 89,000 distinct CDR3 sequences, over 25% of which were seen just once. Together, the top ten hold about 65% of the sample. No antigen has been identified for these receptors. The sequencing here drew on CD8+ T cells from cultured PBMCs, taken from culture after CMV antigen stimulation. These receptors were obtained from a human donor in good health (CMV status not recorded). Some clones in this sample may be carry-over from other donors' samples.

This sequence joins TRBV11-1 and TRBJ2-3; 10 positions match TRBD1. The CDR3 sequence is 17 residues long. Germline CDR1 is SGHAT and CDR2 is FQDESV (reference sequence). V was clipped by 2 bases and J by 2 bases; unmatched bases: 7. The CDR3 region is CASSLTAGTGVTDTQYF. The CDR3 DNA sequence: TGTGCCAGCAGCTTAACGGCCGGGACAGGGGTCACAGATACGCAGTATTTT.

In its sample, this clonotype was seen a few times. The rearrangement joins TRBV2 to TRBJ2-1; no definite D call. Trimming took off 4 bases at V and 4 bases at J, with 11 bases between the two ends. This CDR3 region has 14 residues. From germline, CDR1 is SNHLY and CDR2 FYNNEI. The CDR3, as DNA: TGTGCCAGCAGTGGGCCTGACACTTACAATGAGCAGTTCTTC. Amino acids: CASSGPDTYNEQFF. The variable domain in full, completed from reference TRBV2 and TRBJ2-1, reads EPEVTQTPSHQVTQMGQEVILRCVPISNHLYFYWYRQILGQKVEFLVSFYNNEISEKSEIFDDQFSVERPDGSNFTLKIRSTKLEDSAMYFCASSGPDTYNEQFFGPGTRLTVL.

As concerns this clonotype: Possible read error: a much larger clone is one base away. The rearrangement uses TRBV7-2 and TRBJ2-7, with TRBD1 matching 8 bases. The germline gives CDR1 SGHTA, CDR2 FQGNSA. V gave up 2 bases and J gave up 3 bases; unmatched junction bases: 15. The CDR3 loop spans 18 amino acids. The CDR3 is CASSLTVLRTGNFYEQYF. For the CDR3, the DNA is TGTGCCAGCAGCTTAACAGTCCTGCGGACAGGGAATTTCTACGAGCAGTACTTC.

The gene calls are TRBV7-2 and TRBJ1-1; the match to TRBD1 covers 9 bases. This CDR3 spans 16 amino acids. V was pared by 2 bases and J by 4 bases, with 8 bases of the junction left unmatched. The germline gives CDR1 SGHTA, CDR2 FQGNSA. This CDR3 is CASSLPYRGRLTEAFF. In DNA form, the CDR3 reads TGTGCCAGCAGCTTACCCTACAGGGGGCGCCTCACTGAAGCTTTCTTT. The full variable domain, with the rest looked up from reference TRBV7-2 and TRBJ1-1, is GAGVSQSPSNKVTEKGKDVELRCDPISGHTALYWYRQSLGQGLEFLIYFQGNSAPDKSGLPSDRFSAERTGGSVSTLTIQRTQQEDSAVYLCASSLPYRGRLTEAFFGQGTRLTVV.